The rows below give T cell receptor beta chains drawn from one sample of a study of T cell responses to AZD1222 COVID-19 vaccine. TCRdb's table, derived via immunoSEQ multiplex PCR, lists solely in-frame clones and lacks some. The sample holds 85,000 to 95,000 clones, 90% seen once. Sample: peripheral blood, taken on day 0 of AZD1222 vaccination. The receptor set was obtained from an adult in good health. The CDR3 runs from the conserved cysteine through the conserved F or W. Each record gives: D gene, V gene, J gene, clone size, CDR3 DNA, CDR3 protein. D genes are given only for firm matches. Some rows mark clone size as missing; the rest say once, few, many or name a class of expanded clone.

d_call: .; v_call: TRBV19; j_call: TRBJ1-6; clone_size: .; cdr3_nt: TGTGCCAGTACCCTGGGGGGGGTCGCCTATAATTCACCCCTCCACTTT; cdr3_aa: CASTLGGVAYNSPLHF
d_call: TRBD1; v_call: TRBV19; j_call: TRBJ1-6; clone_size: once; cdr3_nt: TGTGCCAGTAGTATAGATGTGACAGGGTTTAATTCACCCCTCCACTTT; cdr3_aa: CASSIDVTGFNSPLHF
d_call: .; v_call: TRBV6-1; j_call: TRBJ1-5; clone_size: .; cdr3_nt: TGTGCCAGCAGTGCTCTCGGGGGCGGGAGAGACAATCAGCCCCAGCATTTT; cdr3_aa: CASSALGGGRDNQPQHF
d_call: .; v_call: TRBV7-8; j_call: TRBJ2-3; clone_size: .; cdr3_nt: TGTGCCAGCAGCCAAGAACTTCTACTCACAGATACGCAGTATTTT; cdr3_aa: CASSQELLLTDTQYF
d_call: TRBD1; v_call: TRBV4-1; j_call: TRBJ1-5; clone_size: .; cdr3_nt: TGCGCCAGCAGCCAAGATAGCGACAGGGATCAGCCCCAGCATTTT; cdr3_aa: CASSQDSDRDQPQHF
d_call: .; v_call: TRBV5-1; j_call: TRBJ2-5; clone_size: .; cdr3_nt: TGCGCCAGCAGCGCGCGAAGGGCCGAGACCCAGTACTTC; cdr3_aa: CASSARRAETQYF
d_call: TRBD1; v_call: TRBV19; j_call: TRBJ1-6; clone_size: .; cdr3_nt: TGTGCCAGTAGTTTCGGTGGACAGGGGGAGTCACCCCTCCACTTT; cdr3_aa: CASSFGGQGESPLHF
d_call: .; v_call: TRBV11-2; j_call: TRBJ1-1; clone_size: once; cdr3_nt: TGTGCCAGCAGCCCTGATGTCACTGAAGCTTTCTTT; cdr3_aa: CASSPDVTEAFF
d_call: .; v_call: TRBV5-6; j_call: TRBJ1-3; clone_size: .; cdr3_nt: TGTGCCAGCAGCTACTACCCCGGCGGGTCTGGAAACACCATATATTTT; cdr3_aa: CASSYYPGGSGNTIYF
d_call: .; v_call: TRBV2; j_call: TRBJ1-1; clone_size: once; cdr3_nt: TGTGCCAGCAGTGAAGAGGGAGGGGGAGTCACTGAAGCTTTCTTT; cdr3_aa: CASSEEGGGVTEAFF
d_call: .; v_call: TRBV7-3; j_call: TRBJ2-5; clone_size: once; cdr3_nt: TGTGCCAGCAGCTTGCGAACCCAAGAGACCCAGTACTTC; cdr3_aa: CASSLRTQETQYF
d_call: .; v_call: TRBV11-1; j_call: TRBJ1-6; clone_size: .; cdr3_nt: TGTGCCAGCAGCTTCGGGACACCACGCAACTCACCCCTCCACTTT; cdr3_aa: CASSFGTPRNSPLHF
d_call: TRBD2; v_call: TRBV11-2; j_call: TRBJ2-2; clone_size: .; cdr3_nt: TGTGCCAGCAGCTTAGCGGCTAGCGGGGGGTCGTTGGAGCTGTTTTTT; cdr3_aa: CASSLAASGGSLELFF
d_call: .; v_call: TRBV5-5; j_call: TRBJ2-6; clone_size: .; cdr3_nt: TGTGCCAGCAGCTTGCCAGCTTACTCTGGGGCCAACGTCCTGACTTTC; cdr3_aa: CASSLPAYSGANVLTF
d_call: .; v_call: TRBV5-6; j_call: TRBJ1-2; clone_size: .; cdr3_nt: TGTGCCAGCAGCTGGGGGACATTCCCTATTTATGGCTACACCTTC; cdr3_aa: CASSWGTFPIYGYTF
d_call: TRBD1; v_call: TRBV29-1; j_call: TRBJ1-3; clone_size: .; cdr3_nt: TGCAGCGTTGCAGGACAGGGCAGGGGCGTGGATTTT; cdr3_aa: CSVAGQGRGVDF
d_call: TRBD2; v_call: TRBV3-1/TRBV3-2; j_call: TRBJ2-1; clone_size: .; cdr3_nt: TGTGCCAGCACCAGGTCCGCCTTATTGACTAGCGGGGGGTCCTGGTTCTTC; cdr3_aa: CASTRSALLTSGGSWFF
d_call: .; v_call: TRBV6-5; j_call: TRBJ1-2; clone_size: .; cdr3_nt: TGTGCCAGTAGGCGGGCGGGCAACTATGGCTACACCTTC; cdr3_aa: CASRRAGNYGYTF
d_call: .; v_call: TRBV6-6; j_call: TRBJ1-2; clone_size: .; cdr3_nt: TGTGCCAGCAGTTACTCGATGGACAAACCTAACTATGGCTACACCTTC; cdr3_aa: CASSYSMDKPNYGYTF
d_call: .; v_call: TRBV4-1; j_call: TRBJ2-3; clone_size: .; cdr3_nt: TGCGCCAGCAGCCAAGATAGGGGGACCGATACGCAGTATTTT; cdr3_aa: CASSQDRGTDTQYF
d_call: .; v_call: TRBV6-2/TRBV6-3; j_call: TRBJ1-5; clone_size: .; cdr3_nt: TGTGCCAGCAGTCGGCAGGATTCGGCCCAGCATTTT; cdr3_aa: CASSRQDSAQHF
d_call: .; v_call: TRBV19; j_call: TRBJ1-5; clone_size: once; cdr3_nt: TGTGCCAGTAGTGCCCAGGTGGGATCTCAGCCCCAGCATTTT; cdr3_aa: CASSAQVGSQPQHF
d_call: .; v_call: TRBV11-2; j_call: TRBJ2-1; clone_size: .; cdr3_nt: TGTGCCAGCACCTTGTACAATGAGCAGTTCTTC; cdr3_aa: CASTLYNEQFF
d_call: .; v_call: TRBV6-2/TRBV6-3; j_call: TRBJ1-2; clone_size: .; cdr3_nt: TGTGCCAGCAGTTACTCCAGGGACGGCTACACCTTC; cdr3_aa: CASSYSRDGYTF
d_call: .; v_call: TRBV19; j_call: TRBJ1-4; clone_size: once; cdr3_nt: TGTGCCAGTAGTTCCCCGTCTGGGCGGTATTCTAATGAAAAACTGTTTTTT; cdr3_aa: CASSSPSGRYSNEKLFF
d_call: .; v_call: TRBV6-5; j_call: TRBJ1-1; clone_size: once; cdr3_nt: TGTGCCAGCAGTTACTCGGTCGGGGGCGGGGGCACTGAAGCTTTCTTT; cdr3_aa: CASSYSVGGGGTEAFF
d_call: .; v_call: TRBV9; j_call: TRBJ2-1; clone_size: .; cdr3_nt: TGTGCCAGCAGCGTAGTGGGGACTCCCTACCCCCCCTCCTACAATGAGCAGTTCTTC; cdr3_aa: CASSVVGTPYPPSYNEQFF
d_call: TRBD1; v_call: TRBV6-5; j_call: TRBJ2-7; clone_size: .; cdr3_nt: TGTGCCAGCAGTTACGCGACAGGGGGCGCTGAGCAGTACTTC; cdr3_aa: CASSYATGGAEQYF
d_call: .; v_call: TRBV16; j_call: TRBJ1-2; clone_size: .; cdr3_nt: TGTGCCAGCAGCCATGTAAGGGATAACTATGGCTACACCTTC; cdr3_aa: CASSHVRDNYGYTF
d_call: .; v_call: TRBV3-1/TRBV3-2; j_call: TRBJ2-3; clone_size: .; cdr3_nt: TGTGCCGGGAGGGGGGGCCCTTCCCACACAGATACGCAGTATTTT; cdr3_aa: CAGRGGPSHTDTQYF
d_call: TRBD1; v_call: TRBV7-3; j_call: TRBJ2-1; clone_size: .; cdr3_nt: TGTGCCAGCAGCCGCACAGGGGGCGGTGATGAGCAGTTCTTC; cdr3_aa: CASSRTGGGDEQFF
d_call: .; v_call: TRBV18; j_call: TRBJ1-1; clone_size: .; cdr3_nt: TGTGCCAGCTCACCCTCTTACACTGAAGCTTTCTTT; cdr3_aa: CASSPSYTEAFF
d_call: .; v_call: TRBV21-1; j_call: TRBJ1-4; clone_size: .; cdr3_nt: TGTGCCCGGCCCGCGACAGGAACAACTAATGAAAAACTGTTTTTT; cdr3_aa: CARPATGTTNEKLFF
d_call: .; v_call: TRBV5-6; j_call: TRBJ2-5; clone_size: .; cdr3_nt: TGTGCCAGCAGCTTGGGTCAGAACAACTACCAAGAGACCCAGTACTTC; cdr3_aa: CASSLGQNNYQETQYF
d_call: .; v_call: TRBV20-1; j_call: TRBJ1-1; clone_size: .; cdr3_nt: TGCAGTATCTATCCCCGGCCCGAAGCTTTCTTT; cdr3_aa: CSIYPRPEAFF
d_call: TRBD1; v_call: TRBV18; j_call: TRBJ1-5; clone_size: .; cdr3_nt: TGTGCCAGCTCTCCTAGACAGGGGGGGAATCAGCCCCAGCATTTT; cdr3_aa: CASSPRQGGNQPQHF
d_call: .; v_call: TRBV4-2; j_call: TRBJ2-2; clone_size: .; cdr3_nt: TGTGCCAGCAGCCAACTGGGGAGCACCGGGGAGCTGTTTTTT; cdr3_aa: CASSQLGSTGELFF
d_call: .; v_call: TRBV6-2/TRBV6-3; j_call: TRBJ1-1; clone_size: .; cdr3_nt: TGTGCCAGCAGTTTGACAGGTATGAACACTGAAGCTTTCTTT; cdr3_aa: CASSLTGMNTEAFF
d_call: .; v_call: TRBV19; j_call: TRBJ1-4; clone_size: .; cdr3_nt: TGTGCCAGTAGTATCCGGGGCCAGGTTGGTGAAAAACTGTTTTTT; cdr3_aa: CASSIRGQVGEKLFF
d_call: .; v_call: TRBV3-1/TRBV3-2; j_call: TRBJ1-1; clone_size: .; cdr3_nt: TGTGCCAGCAGCCAGTTGGGGGCGGGGACTGAAGCTTTCTTT; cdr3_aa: CASSQLGAGTEAFF
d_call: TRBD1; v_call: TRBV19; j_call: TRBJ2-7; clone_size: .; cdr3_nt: TGTGCCAGTAGTATAGTATCGGGGACAGGGAATTACGAGCAGTACTTC; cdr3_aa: CASSIVSGTGNYEQYF
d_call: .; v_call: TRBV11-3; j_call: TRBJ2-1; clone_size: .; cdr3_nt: TGTGCCAGCAGCCGGATGGGGGACCCCTTCTATGAGCAGTTCTTC; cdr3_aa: CASSRMGDPFYEQFF
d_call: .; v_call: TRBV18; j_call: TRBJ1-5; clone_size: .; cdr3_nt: TGTGCCAGCTCACCTCTGGCTCAGAATAGCAATCAGCCCCAGCATTTT; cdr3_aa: CASSPLAQNSNQPQHF
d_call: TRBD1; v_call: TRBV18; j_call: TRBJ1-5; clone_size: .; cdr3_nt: TGTGCCAGCTCAGCGGGACCGGGACAGGAGAATCAGCCCCAGCATTTT; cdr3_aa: CASSAGPGQENQPQHF
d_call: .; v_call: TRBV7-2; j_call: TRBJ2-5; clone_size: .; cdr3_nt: TGTGCCAGCAGCTTCCTCTTGGCGGTAGGGGAGACCCAGTACTTC; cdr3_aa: CASSFLLAVGETQYF
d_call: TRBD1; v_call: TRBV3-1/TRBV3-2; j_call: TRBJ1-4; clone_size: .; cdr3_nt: TGTGCCAGCAGCCTGGGACAGGGGCTAATCGCAACTAATGAAAAACTGTTTTTT; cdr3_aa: CASSLGQGLIATNEKLFF
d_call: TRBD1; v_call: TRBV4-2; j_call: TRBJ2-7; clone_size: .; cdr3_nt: TGTGCCAGCAGCCTTTACCGGGACAGGTTTTCCTACGAGCAGTACTTC; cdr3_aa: CASSLYRDRFSYEQYF
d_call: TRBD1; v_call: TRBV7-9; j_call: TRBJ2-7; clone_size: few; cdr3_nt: TGTGCCAGCAGCTTGGGGACAGGGGACGAGCAGTACTTC; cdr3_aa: CASSLGTGDEQYF
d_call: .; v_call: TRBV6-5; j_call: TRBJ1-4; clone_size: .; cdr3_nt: TGTGCCAGCAGTTACGGTGTTTTGACTAATGAAAAACTGTTTTTT; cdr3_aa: CASSYGVLTNEKLFF
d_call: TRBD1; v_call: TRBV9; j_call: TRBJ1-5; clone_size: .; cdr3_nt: TGTGCCAGCAGCGCCGGACAGGGAGGATTGAATCAGCCCCAGCATTTT; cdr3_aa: CASSAGQGGLNQPQHF
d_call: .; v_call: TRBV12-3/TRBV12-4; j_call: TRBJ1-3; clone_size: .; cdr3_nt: TGTGCCAGCAGTTTTGAGTCGAGAAACACCATATATTTT; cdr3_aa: CASSFESRNTIYF
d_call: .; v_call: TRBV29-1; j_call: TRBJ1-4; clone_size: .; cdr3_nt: TGCAGCGTTGGGTGGAGTAATGAAAAACTGTTTTTT; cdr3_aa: CSVGWSNEKLFF